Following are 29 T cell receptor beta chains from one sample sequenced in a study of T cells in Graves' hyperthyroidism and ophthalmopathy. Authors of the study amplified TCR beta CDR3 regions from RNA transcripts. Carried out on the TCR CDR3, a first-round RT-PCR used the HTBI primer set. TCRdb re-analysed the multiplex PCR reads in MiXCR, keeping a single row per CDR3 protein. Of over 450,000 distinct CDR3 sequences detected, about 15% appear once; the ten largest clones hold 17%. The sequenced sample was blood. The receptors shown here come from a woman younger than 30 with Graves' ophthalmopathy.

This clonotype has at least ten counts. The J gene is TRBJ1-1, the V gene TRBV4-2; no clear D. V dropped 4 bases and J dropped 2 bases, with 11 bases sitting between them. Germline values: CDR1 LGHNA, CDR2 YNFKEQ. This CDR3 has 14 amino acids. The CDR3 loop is CASSPETANTEAFF. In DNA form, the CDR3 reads TGTGCCAGCAGCCCGGAGACGGCCAACACTGAAGCTTTCTTT.

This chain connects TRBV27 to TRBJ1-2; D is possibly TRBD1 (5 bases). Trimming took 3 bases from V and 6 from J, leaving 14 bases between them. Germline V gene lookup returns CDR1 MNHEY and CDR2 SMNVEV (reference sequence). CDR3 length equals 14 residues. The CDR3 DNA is TGTGCCAGCAGTTTGTCGGGAGGGGCAGATGGCTACACCTTC. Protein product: CASSLSGGADGYTF.

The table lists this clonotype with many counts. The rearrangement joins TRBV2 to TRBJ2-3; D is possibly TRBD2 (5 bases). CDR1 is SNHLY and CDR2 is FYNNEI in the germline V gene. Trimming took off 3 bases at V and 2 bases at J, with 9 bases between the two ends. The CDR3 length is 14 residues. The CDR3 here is CASSESGYTDTQYF. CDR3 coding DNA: TGTGCCAGCAGTGAGTCGGGGTACACAGATACGCAGTATTTT.

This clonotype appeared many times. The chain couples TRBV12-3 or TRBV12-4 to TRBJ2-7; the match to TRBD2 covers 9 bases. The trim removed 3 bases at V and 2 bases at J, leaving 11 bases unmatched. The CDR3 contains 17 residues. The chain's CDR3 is CASSLGAGGTRTYEQYF. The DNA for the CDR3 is TGTGCCAGCAGTTTGGGAGCGGGAGGCACCCGTACCTACGAGCAGTACTTC.

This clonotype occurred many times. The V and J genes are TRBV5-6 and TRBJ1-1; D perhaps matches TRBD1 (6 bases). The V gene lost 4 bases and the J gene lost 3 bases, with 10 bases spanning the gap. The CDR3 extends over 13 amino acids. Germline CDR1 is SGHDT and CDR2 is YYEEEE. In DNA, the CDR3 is TGTGCCAGCAGCCCGGACAGCTACACTGAAGCTTTCTTT. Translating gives CASSPDSYTEAFF.

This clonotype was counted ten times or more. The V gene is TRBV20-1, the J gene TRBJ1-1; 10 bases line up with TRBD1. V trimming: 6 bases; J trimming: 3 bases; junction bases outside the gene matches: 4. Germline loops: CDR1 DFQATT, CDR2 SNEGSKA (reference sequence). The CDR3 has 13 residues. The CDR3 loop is CSAAGQGHTEAFF. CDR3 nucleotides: TGCAGTGCAGCGGGACAGGGGCACACTGAAGCTTTCTTT.

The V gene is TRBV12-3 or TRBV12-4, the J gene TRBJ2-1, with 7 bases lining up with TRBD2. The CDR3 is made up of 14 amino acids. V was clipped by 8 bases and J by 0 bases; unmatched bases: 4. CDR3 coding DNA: TGTGCCAGCCAGGGCGGGAGCTCCTACAATGAGCAGTTCTTC. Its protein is CASQGGSSYNEQFF.

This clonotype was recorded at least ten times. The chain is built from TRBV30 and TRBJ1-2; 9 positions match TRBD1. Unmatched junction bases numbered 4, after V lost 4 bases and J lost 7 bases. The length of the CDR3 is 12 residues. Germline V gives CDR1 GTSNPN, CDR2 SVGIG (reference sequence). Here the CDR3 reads CAWKQGARGYTF. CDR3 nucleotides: TGTGCCTGGAAACAGGGGGCGCGTGGCTACACCTTC.

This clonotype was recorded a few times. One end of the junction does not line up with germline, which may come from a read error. CDR3 residues: CASSQGSSRTSGTSSYNEQFF. DNA of the CDR3: TGCGCCAGCAGCCAAGGGAGCTCTCGGACTAGCGGCACCAGCTCCTACAATGAGCAGTTCTTC. The J gene is TRBJ2-1, the V gene TRBV13; 10 bases fit TRBD2. Germline V lookup: CDR1 PRHDT, CDR2 FYEKMQ (reference sequence). CDR3 size: 21 residues.

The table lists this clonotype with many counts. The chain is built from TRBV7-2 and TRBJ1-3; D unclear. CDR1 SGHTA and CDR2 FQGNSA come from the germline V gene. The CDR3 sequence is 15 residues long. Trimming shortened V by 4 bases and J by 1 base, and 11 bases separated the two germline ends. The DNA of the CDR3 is TGTGCCAGCAGCTCGAACCGGAGGTCTGGAAACACCATATATTTT. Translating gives CASSSNRRSGNTIYF.

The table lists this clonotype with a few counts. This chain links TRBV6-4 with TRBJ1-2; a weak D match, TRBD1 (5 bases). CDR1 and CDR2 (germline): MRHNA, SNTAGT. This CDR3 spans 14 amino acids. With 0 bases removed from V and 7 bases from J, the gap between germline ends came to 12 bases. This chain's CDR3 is CASSDSIQAGGYTF. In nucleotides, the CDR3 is TGTGCCAGCAGTGACTCGATACAGGCTGGTGGCTACACCTTC.

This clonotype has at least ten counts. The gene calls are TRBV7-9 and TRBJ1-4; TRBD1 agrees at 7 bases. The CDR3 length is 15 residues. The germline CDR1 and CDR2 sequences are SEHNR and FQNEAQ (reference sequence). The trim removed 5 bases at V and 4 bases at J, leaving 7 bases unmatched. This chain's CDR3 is CASSAPGQSNEKLFF. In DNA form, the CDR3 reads TGTGCCAGCAGCGCGCCGGGACAGAGTAATGAAAAACTGTTTTTT.

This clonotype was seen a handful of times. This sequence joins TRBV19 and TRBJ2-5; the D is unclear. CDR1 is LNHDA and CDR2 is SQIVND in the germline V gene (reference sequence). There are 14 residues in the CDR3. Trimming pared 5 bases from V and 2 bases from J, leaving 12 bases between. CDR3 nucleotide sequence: TGTGCCAGTAGTGCTCGAACAAAGCAAGAGACCCAGTACTTC. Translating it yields CASSARTKQETQYF.

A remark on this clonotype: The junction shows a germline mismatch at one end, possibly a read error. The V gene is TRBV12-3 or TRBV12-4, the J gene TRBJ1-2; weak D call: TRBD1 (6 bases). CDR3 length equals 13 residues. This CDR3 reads CAGSLGALSGYTF. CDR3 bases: TGTGCCGGCAGTTTGGGGGCCCTGAGCGGCTACACCTTC.

The CDR3 DNA reads TGTGCCTGGAGTACCTTAGCGGGGCCCTTCACAGATACGCAGTATTTT. It translates to CAWSTLAGPFTDTQYF. The chain couples TRBV30 to TRBJ2-3; 8 bases line up with TRBD2. The CDR3 extends over 16 amino acids. Germline lookup yields CDR1 GTSNPN and CDR2 SVGIG (reference sequence). Trimming cost V 2 bases and J 2 bases; bases outside gene matches: 9.

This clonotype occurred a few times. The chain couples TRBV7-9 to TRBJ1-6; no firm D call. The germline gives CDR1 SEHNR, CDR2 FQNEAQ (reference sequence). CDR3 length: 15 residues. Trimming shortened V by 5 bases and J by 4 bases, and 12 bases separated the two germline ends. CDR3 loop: CASSRAGFYNSPLHF. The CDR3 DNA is TGTGCCAGCAGCCGAGCCGGATTTTATAATTCACCCCTCCACTTT. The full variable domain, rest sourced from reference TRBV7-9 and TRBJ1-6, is DTGVSQNPRHKITKRGQNVTFRCDPISEHNRLYWYRQTLGQGPEFLTYFQNEAQLEKSRLLSDRFSAERPKGSFSTLEIQRTEQGDSAMYLCASSRAGFYNSPLHFGNGTRLTVT.

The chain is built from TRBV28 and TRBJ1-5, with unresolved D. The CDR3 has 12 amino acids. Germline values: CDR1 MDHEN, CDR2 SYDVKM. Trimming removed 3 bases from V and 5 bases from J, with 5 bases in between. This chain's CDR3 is CASSLIHQPQHF. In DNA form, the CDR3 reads TGTGCCAGCAGTTTGATCCATCAGCCCCAGCATTTT.

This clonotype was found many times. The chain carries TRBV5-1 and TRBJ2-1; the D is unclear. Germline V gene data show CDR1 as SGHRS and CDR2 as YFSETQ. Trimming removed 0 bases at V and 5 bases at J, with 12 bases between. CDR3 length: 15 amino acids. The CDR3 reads CASSLDGPRDNEQFF. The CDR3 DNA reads TGCGCCAGCAGCTTGGATGGGCCCCGGGACAATGAGCAGTTCTTC.

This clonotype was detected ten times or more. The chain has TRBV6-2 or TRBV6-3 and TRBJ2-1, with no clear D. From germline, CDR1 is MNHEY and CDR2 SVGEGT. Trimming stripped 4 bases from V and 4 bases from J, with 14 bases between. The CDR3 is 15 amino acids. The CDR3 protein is CASSLEGEGYNEQFF. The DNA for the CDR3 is TGTGCCAGCAGTTTAGAAGGAGAAGGTTACAATGAGCAGTTCTTC.

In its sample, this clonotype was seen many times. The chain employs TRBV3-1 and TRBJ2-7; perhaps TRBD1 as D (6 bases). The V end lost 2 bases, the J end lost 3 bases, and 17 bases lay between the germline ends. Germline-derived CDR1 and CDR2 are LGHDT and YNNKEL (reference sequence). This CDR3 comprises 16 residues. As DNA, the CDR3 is TGTGCCAGCAGCCAAACGATAGAAGGGACAAACTACGAGCAGTACTTC. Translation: CASSQTIEGTNYEQYF.

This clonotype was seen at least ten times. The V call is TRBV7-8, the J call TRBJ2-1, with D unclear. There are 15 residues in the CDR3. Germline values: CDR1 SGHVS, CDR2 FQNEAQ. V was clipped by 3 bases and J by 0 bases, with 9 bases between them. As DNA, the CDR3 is TGTGCCAGCAGCTTCCTACCTGGCTCCTACAATGAGCAGTTCTTC. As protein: CASSFLPGSYNEQFF.

CDR3 nucleotides: TGTGCCAGTAGTCCAAGGACACCTGCGAACACCGGGGAGCTGTTTTTT. Its translation: CASSPRTPANTGELFF. The chain is built from TRBV19 and TRBJ2-2; D perhaps matches TRBD1 (5 bases). Trimming left V 5 bases short and J 0 bases short, with 13 bases between. Germline CDR1 is LNHDA and CDR2 is SQIVND (reference sequence). The CDR3 is 16 residues long.

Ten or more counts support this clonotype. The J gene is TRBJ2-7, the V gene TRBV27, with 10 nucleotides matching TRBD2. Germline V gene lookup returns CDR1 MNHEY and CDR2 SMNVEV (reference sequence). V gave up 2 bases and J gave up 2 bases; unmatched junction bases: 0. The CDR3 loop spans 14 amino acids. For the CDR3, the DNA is TGTGCCAGCAGTTTACTAGCGGGAGCCTACGAGCAGTACTTC. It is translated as CASSLLAGAYEQYF.

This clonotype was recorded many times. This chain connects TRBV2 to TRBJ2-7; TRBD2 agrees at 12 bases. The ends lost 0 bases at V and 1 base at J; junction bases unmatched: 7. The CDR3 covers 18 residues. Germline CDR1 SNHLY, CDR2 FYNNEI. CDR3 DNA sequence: TGTGCCAGCAGTGAAGCGTGGACTAGCGGGACCTTTTCCTACGAGCAGTACTTC. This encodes CASSEAWTSGTFSYEQYF.

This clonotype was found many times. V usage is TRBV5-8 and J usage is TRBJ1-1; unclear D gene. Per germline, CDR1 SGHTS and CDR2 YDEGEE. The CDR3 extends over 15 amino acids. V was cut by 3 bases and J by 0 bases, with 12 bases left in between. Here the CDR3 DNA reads TGTGCCAGCAGCTATATCGGTCCCATGAACACTGAAGCTTTCTTT. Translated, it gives CASSYIGPMNTEAFF. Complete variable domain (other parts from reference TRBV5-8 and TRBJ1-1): EAGVTQSPTHLIKTRGQQATLRCSPISGHTSVYWYQQALGLGLQFLLWYDEGEERNRGNFPPRFSGRQFPNYSSELNVNALELEDSALYLCASSYIGPMNTEAFFGQGTRLTVV.

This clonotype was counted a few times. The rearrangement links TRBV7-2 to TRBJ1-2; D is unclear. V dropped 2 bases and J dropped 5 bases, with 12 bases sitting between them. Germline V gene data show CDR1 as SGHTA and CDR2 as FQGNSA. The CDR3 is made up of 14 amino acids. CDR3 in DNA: TGTGCCAGCAGCTTAATAATTGGACCTTATGGCTACACCTTC. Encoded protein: CASSLIIGPYGYTF.

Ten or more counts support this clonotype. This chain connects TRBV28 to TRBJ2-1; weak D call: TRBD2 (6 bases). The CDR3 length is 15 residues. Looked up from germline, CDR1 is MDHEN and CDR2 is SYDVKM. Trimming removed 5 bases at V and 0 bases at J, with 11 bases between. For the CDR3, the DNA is TGTGCCAGCAGTCTTAAGCGGGTCTCCTACAATGAGCAGTTCTTC. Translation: CASSLKRVSYNEQFF.

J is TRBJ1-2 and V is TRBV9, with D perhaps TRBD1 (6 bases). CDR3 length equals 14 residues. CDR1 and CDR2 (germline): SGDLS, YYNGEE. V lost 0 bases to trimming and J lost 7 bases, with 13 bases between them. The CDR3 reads CASSVGGTRLGYTF. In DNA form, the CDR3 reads TGTGCCAGCAGCGTAGGTGGGACACGGCTTGGCTACACCTTC.

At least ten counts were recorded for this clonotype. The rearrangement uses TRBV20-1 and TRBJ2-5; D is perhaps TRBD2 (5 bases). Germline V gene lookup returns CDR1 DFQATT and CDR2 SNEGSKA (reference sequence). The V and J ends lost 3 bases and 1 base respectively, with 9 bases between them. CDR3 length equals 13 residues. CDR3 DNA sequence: TGCAGTGCTAGGGCTAGCCTCCAAGAGACCCAGTACTTC. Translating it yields CSARASLQETQYF.